The clone carrying this T cell receptor (beta chain) is labeled medium-sized (0.01 to 0.1%). Its specificity is not known. Germline V lookup: CDR1 SGHNT, CDR2 YENEEA. The V and J ends lost 1 base and 0 bases respectively, with 7 bases between them. This CDR3 region has 16 residues. This entry is derived from a study of T cell repertoires in aging, cancer and after chemotherapy. Study-level background: Donor ages fell into six groups from 30 or younger up to 70 or older. Patients with glioblastoma brain tumors were sampled before and after temozolomide-based therapy. Notes on the study in general: These repertoire data do not allow conclusions about immunological memory after chemotherapy.

Amplification of TCR beta used genomic DNA extracted from peripheral blood. Rearranged V-D-J TRB sequences were amplified with a mixed TRB-A/B primer pool. Each CDR3 protein gets one entry after TCRdb re-called the multiplex PCR reads with MiXCR. Counted here are some 9,000 distinct CDR3 sequences, about 38% occurring once; the ten biggest clones make up about 12%. This TCR was sampled from a human donor with a solid tumor. V usage is TRBV11-3 and J usage is TRBJ2-6; D is undetermined. The sample was blood. In DNA, the CDR3 is TGTGCCAGCAGCTTAGGAGTATCCTCTGGGGCCAACGTCCTGACTTTC. Its protein is CASSLGVSSGANVLTF.